This T cell receptor beta chain was observed in a study of blood T cells in healthy people across ages. In the study overall: Template switching captured about one barcoded beta molecule per two T cells. Study-level findings and limits: Among T cells, TCR beta diversity per million cells dropped roughly linearly as age rose. Estimated diversity, derived from one million T cells, was regarded as an underestimate.

A second PCR, run for roughly 7 to 11 cycles, used a sample-barcoded 5' primer plus a J-beta primer mix. TCRdb itself ran the 5' RACE reads through MiXCR, one entry per CDR3 protein. Of just over 1 million distinct CDR3 sequences detected, 45% appear once; the ten largest clones hold approximately 20%. The authors isolated at least 6 million PBMCs per sample. V lost 7 bases to trimming and J lost 3 bases, with 10 bases between them. The CDR3 is 12 residues long. This clonotype has just a few counts. Its antigen is unidentified. The sample consisted of blood. The chain employs TRBV12-3 or TRBV12-4 and TRBJ2-7; D is uncertain. The TCR originated in a woman aged 60-75 years in good health. CDR3 in amino acids: CASTGPDYEQYF. In DNA, the CDR3 is TGTGCCAGCACCGGGCCGGACTACGAGCAGTACTTC.